This TCR beta chain was sequenced during a study of OX40 agonist ivuxolimab in advanced cancers. At the level of the whole study: Ivuxolimab was a fully human IgG2 agonistic monoclonal antibody targeting the costimulatory receptor OX40 (CD134). The dose-escalation cohort was about 86% male with a mean age of approximately 59 years, ranging from 23 to 79. Patients were allowed to have had prior anti-PD-1, anti-PD-L1 or anti-CTLA-4 therapy, and approximately 40% of the dose-escalation patients had been treated with checkpoint inhibitors. Intravenous ivuxolimab was administered to patients every 2 weeks at six dose levels: 0.01, 0.1, 0.3, 1.5, 3 and 10 mg/kg. Partial responses occurred in three dose-escalation patients: two with cutaneous melanoma and one with hepatocellular carcinoma. The paper covers the monotherapy dose-escalation part of the phase I ivuxolimab trial, which included N of about 50 patients. Peripheral TCRbeta sequencing aimed to test whether ivuxolimab altered TCR sequence diversity and caused clonal T-cell expansion. Among the approximately 54 dose-escalation patients, about 20 had hepatocellular carcinoma, 15 melanoma, 9 renal cell carcinoma and 9 head and neck cancer.

Patients with a history of autoimmune disease or receiving systemic immunosuppression were excluded from the trial. Peripheral blood for TCR sequencing was collected from all dose cohorts at baseline, on cycle 4 day 1, and on cycle 7 day 1. Samples were obtained from an open-label, multicenter, first-in-human phase I dose-escalation trial of ivuxolimab. Adults with locally advanced or metastatic head and neck squamous cell, hepatocellular, melanoma or renal cell carcinoma were enrolled in the trial. Before TCR sequencing, CD4+ and CD8+ T cells were separately sorted from peripheral blood. The table lists this clone with a count of one. Its antigen has not been determined. No clone much larger than this one lies a single base away; base qualities are absent. Genomic DNA was isolated from the sorted cells so that the TCRbeta CDR3 region could be sequenced. TCRbeta CDR3 regions were sequenced using the immunoSEQ Assay. The immuneACCESS repertoire file appears here via TCRdb, limited to in-frame rearrangements. These files lack a portion of the clones; in checked studies, under half of the deficit traces to unresolved V genes, and the cause of the others is not known. This sample has roughly 53,000 clones in its table, and roughly 83% of those were observed once. The top ten clones comprise 4.5% to 5.5% of the sample.

What the study reported, not specific to this receptor: Low levels of normalized T-cell clonal expansion were also seen in some patients who did not respond. In the 0.1-3.0 mg/kg groups, partial responders were among the patients with the lowest normalized peripheral clonal expansion, particularly in CD8+ T cells. On average, CD8+ T cells showed more expanded clones than CD4+ T cells after ivuxolimab. Antigen specificity was not determined for the clonally expanded peripheral T cells. At doses from 0.1 to 3.0 mg/kg, clonal expansion was seen in both CD4+ and CD8+ blood T cells between baseline and week 6.

This TCR was recovered from an adult with an advanced solid tumor such as melanoma, head and neck, liver or kidney cancer. Source: CD4+ or CD8+ T cells sorted from blood, taken in a trial of the OX40 agonist ivuxolimab.

The bases read TGCGCCAGCAGCCTTGGACTGGATCTAGCCAAAAACATTCAGTACTTC. This sequence encodes CASSLGLDLAKNIQYF. Rearrangement joined TRBV5-1 to TRBJ2-4; a tentative D call is TRBD2 (5 bases match). V lost 4 bases and J lost 0 bases; the stretch between them is 14 bases long. Counted from cysteine to phenylalanine, this CDR3 has 16 amino acids. Of the read, only the CDR3 DNA is kept; its 48 bases are in frame from base 1. The germline V gene sets CDR1 to SGHRS and CDR2 to YFSETQ.